This T cell receptor (beta chain) was sequenced for a study of beta chain features in type 1 diabetes. Findings of the study overall: The naive, central memory and Treg TCRB repertoires showed an apparent similarity that was greater among patients than among healthy donors. Moderate yet significant TCRB CDR3 shortening was seen in Type 1 diabetes patients in all four CD4+ subsets.

The sequenced template was cDNA made from the entire isolated RNA. Clones were read by immunoSEQ multiplex PCR, and TCRdb kept only the in-frame ones, dropping some. The sample consists of about 99,000 clones, 28% of them appearing once. Turning to this clone: Its antigen is undetermined.

Germline V gives CDR1 ENHRY, CDR2 SYGVKD. After removal of 8 bases from V and 2 bases from J, the junction contained 4 bases not matched to a gene. The CDR3 spans 13 residues. This TCR derives from a woman under 30 with type 1 diabetes. V usage is TRBV10-3 and J usage is TRBJ2-3; 7 positions agree with TRBD2. Sample: central memory CD4+ T cells from blood. CDR3 region: CAIAGLNTDTQYF. The CDR3 DNA reads TGTGCCATCGCGGGACTAAACACAGATACGCAGTATTTT.